A single sample gave rise to the 19 T cell receptor beta chains below, sequenced in a study of CD8+ T cells in alopecia areata. It was cDNA, reverse transcribed from extracted RNA, that served as the sequencing template. Here immunoSEQ multiplex PCR was the method, and the copy in TCRdb shows in-frame clones only, minus some. The table lists around 150,000 clones, less than 75% of them singletons. Material for sequencing was CD8+ T cells sorted from blood. These receptors were collected from a human donor in good health.

The V gene is TRBV7-9, the J gene TRBJ1-1, with D hard to call. In germline, CDR1 is SEHNR, CDR2 FQNEAQ (reference sequence). The CDR3 is 13 residues long. V was pared by 2 bases and J by 1 base, with 5 bases between. CDR3 in amino acids: CASSLSQNTEAFF. The CDR3 DNA reads TGTGCCAGCAGCTTAAGCCAGAACACTGAAGCTTTCTTT.

This clone showed up just once. The CDR3 DNA reads TGTGCCAGTAGTACCGGACTAGCGGGCTCCGGGGAGCTGTTTTTT. It codes for CASSTGLAGSGELFF. The chain uses TRBV19 and TRBJ2-2, with TRBD2 matching over 11 bases. The V gene's germline CDR1 is LNHDA and CDR2 SQIVND (reference sequence). The CDR3 contains 15 residues. The V segment lost 4 bases and the J segment 6 bases; nucleotides outside the gene matches: 4.

This clone has only a few counts. V and J are TRBV15 and TRBJ1-2, with 7 nucleotides matching TRBD1. The V gene end was trimmed by 8 bases and the J gene end by 5 bases; junction bases not matched to a gene: 5. The CDR3 sequence is 12 residues long. The germline V gene has CDR1 LNHNV and CDR2 YYDKDF (reference sequence). CDR3 nucleotides: TGTGCCACCCGGGACAGTATTTATGGCTACACCTTC. This sequence encodes CATRDSIYGYTF.

The V and J genes are TRBV5-6 and TRBJ2-7, with D maybe TRBD1 (5 bases). The germline V gene has CDR1 SGHDT and CDR2 YYEEEE. The V end lost 0 bases, the J end lost 2 bases, and 9 bases lay between the germline ends. The CDR3 extends over 14 amino acids. CDR3 sequence: CASSLGQTTYEQYF. The CDR3 bases are TGTGCCAGCAGCTTGGGACAGACAACCTACGAGCAGTACTTC.

The chain uses TRBV27 and TRBJ2-7; 7 bases agree with TRBD1. The CDR3 has 11 amino acids. J gave up 6 bases and V 9 bases, and 5 bases lay outside the gene matches. CDR1 MNHEY and CDR2 SMNVEV come from the germline V gene (reference sequence). The CDR3 DNA reads TGTGCCAGTGGGACAGTCTTCGAGCAGTACTTC. It yields the protein CASGTVFEQYF.

The chain recombines TRBV25-1 with TRBJ2-2; D ambiguous. Trimming took off 0 bases at V and 2 bases at J, with 1 base between the two ends. The CDR3 length is 13 residues. The germline CDR1 and CDR2 sequences are MGHDK and SYGVNS. The CDR3 DNA sequence: TGTGCCAGCAGTGAATATAACACCGGGGAGCTGTTTTTT. Translated: CASSEYNTGELFF.

The chain links TRBV29-1 to TRBJ2-2; D tentatively reads TRBD1 or TRBD2 (5 bases each). The ends were cut back, 7 bases at V and 5 bases at J, with 14 bases in the middle. The CDR3 has 13 residues. Germline assignment: CDR1 SQVTM and CDR2 ANQGSEA. The CDR3 here is CSGQGPGTGELFF. Written as DNA, the CDR3 is TGCAGCGGCCAGGGACCGGGGACCGGGGAGCTGTTTTTT.

The genes are TRBV28 and TRBJ1-5; D is possibly TRBD1 (6 bases). The CDR3 loop spans 15 amino acids. Between the trimmed V and J ends, which lost 5 bases and 9 bases, there was a span of 20 bases. The germline CDR1 and CDR2 sequences are MDHEN and SYDVKM. CDR3 in amino acids: CASSPKRGTVRPQHF. CDR3 sequence (DNA): TGTGCCAGCAGTCCCAAAAGGGGGACCGTCAGGCCCCAGCATTTT.

This sequence joins TRBV29-1 and TRBJ2-1; maybe TRBD2 (7 bases). Germline CDR1 and CDR2: SQVTM and ANQGSEA. V was clipped by 3 bases and J by 12 bases, with 15 bases between them. The CDR3 covers 12 residues. The DNA of the CDR3 is TGCAGCGTTGATTACGGGGGGCTGGGGCAGTTCTTC. Translated, it gives CSVDYGGLGQFF.

CDR3 protein: CASSSRLAWTYNEQFF. DNA of the CDR3: TGTGCCAGCAGCTCCCGACTAGCGTGGACCTACAATGAGCAGTTCTTC. The chain is built from TRBV11-2 and TRBJ2-1; 8 positions agree with TRBD2. Germline-derived CDR1 and CDR2 are SGHAT and FQNNGV. The CDR3 is made up of 16 amino acids. After removal of 4 bases from V and 2 bases from J, the junction contained 7 bases not matched to a gene.

The chain uses TRBV15 and TRBJ2-3; 7 nucleotides align to TRBD2. Looked up from germline, CDR1 is LNHNV and CDR2 is YYDKDF (reference sequence). The CDR3 sequence is 14 residues long. J gave up 14 bases and V 0 bases, and 11 bases lay outside the gene matches. The CDR3 loop reads CATSRDLADFIGYF. The CDR3 coding sequence is TGTGCCACCAGCAGAGATCTAGCGGACTTTATTGGGTATTTT.

This sequence joins TRBV6-5 and TRBJ1-1, with TRBD1 identical over 8 bases. Germline V gene sequence: CDR1 MNHEY, CDR2 SVGAGI. This CDR3 is 14 amino acids long. V was clipped by 3 bases and J by 3 bases; unmatched bases: 3. The CDR3 DNA is TGTGCCAGCAGTTATACAGGGGGGGACACTGAAGCTTTCTTT. Translation gives CASSYTGGDTEAFF.

This clone has only a few counts. The V call is TRBV29-1, the J call TRBJ2-1; perhaps D is TRBD1 or TRBD2 (5 bases each). The CDR3 length is 12 residues. Trimming pared 1 base from V and 10 bases from J, leaving 11 bases between. CDR1 is SQVTM, CDR2 ANQGSEA, per germline. CDR3 amino acids: CSVEGRGREQFF. The CDR3 DNA reads TGCAGCGTTGAAGGCCGGGGACGGGAGCAGTTCTTC.

The V call is TRBV29-1, the J call TRBJ2-5; tentative D call: TRBD1 (5 bases). TRBJ2-7 explains the end of the DNA better; the J call may be wrong. The germline V gene encodes CDR1 SQVTM and CDR2 ANQGSEA. The CDR3 spans 13 residues. The CDR3 DNA reads as TGCAGCGTTGCGGTACAGGCCTCCTACGAGCAGTACTTC. Translation gives CSVAVQASYEQYF.

The V gene is TRBV27, the J gene TRBJ2-7, with 7 bases that match TRBD2. V shed 6 bases, J shed 5 bases, and the junction held 10 bases outside the gene matches. This CDR3 has 14 amino acids. Germline V lookup: CDR1 MNHEY, CDR2 SMNVEV (reference sequence). The CDR3 here is CASRNSGLFNEQYF. The CDR3 DNA follows: TGTGCCAGCAGAAATAGCGGGCTCTTCAACGAGCAGTACTTC.

This clone was counted only a few times. The genes are TRBV29-1 and TRBJ2-1, with unresolved D. The CDR3 has 11 amino acids. Germline lookup yields CDR1 SQVTM and CDR2 ANQGSEA. V was clipped by 7 bases and J by 5 bases, with 9 bases between them. CDR3 sequence: CSGRADNEQFF. Here the CDR3 DNA reads TGCAGCGGCAGAGCAGACAATGAGCAGTTCTTC.

The chain joins TRBV2 to TRBJ2-3; 8 bases align to TRBD1. This CDR3 is built from 16 residues. Losses at the gene ends were 5 bases for V and 2 bases for J; bases not matched to a gene: 9. CDR1 is SNHLY, CDR2 FYNNEI, per germline. The CDR3 DNA is TGTGCCAGCAGTCCCTTGGCGACAGGGGACACAGATACGCAGTATTTT. Translated, it gives CASSPLATGDTDTQYF.

This clone has only a few counts. The chain links TRBV7-9 to TRBJ2-7; perhaps TRBD1 as D (6 bases). V was trimmed by 5 bases and J by 1 base, leaving 12 bases between them. The CDR3 runs to 14 residues. Germline CDR1 is SEHNR and CDR2 is FQNEAQ (reference sequence). CDR3 residues: CASSPRGTSYEQYF. CDR3 nucleotides: TGTGCCAGCAGCCCAAGGGGGACGTCCTACGAGCAGTACTTC.

The rearrangement uses TRBV25-1 and TRBJ1-1; possibly TRBD1 for D (5 bases). Germline V gene data show CDR1 as MGHDK and CDR2 as SYGVNS. The CDR3 has 15 amino acids. The V and J ends lost 0 bases and 2 bases respectively, with 10 bases between them. In DNA, the CDR3 is TGTGCCAGCAGTGAATACCGGGGCTCTAACACTGAAGCTTTCTTT. Translating it yields CASSEYRGSNTEAFF.